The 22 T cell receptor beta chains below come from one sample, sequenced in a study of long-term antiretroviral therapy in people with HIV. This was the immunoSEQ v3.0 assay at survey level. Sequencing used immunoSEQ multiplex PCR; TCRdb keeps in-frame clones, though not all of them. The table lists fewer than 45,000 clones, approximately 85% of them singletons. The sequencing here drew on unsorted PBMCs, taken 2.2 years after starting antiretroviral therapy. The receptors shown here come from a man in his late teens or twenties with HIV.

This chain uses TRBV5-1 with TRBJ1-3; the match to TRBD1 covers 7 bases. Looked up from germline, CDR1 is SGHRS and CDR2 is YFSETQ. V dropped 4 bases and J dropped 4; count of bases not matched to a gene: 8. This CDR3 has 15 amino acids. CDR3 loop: CASSRGQPAGNTIYF. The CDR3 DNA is TGCGCCAGCAGCCGGGGACAGCCGGCAGGAAACACCATATATTTT.

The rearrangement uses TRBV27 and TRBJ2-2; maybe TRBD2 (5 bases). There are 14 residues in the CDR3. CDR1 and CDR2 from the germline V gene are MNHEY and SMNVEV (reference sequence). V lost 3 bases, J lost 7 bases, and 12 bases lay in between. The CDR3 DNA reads TGTGCCAGCAGTTTTGGCGGGCGAGGCGGGGAGCTGTTTTTT. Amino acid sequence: CASSFGGRGGELFF.

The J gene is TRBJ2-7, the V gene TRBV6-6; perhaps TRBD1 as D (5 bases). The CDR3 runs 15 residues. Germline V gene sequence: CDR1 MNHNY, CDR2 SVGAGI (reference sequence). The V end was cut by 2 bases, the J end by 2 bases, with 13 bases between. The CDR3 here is CASSYMGAGPYEQYF. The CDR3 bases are TGTGCCAGCAGTTACATGGGCGCAGGGCCCTACGAGCAGTACTTC.

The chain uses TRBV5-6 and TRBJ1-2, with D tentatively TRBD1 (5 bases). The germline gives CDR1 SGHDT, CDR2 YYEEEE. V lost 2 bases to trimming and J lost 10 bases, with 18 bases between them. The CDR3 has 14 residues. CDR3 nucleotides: TGTGCCAGCAGCTTCCAGACAGAGTTTATTTACTACACCTTC. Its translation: CASSFQTEFIYYTF. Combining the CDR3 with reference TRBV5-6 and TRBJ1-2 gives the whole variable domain DAGVTQSPTHLIKTRGQQVTLRCSPKSGHDTVSWYQQALGQGPQFIFQYYEEEERQRGNFPDRFSGHQFPNYSSELNVNALLLGDSALYLCASSFQTEFIYYTFGSGTRLTVV.

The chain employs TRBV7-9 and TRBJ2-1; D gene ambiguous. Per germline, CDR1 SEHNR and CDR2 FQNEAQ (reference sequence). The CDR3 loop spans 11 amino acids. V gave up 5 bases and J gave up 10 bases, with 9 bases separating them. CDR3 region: CASSQIGEQFF. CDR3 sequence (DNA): TGTGCCAGCAGCCAAATTGGAGAGCAGTTCTTC.

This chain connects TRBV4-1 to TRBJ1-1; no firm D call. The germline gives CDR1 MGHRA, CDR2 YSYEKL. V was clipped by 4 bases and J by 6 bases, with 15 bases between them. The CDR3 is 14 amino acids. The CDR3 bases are TGCGCCAGCAGCCTCGACGGCAGCACGGCTGAAGCTTTCTTT. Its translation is CASSLDGSTAEAFF.

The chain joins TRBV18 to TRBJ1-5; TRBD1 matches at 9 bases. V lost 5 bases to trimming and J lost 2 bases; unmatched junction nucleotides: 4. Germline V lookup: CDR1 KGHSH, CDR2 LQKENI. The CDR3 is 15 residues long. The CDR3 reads CASSAWTGGNQPQHF. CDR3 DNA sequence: TGTGCCAGCTCAGCCTGGACAGGGGGCAATCAGCCCCAGCATTTT. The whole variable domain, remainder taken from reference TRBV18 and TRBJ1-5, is NAGVMQNPRHLVRRRGQEARLRCSPMKGHSHVYWYRQLPEEGLKFMVYLQKENIIDESGMPKERFSAEFPKEGPSILRIQQVVRGDSAAYFCASSAWTGGNQPQHFGDGTRLSIL.

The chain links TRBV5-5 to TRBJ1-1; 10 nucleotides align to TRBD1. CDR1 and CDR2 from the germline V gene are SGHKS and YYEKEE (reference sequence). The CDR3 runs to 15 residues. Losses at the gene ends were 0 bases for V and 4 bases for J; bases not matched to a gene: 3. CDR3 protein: CASSLVGQGGTEAFF. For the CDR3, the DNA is TGTGCCAGCAGCTTGGTTGGACAGGGGGGCACTGAAGCTTTCTTT.

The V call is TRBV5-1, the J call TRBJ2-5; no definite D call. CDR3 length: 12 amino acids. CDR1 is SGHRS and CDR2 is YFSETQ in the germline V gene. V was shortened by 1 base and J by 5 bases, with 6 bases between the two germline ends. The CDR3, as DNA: TGCGCCAGCAGCTTGTACGGGGAGACCCAGTACTTC. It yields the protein CASSLYGETQYF.

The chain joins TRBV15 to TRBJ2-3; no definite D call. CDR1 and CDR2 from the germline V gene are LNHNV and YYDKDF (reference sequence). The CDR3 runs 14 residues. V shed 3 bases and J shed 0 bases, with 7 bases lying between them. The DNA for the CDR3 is TGTGCCACCAGCAGCCTGACTAGCACAGATACGCAGTATTTT. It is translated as CATSSLTSTDTQYF.

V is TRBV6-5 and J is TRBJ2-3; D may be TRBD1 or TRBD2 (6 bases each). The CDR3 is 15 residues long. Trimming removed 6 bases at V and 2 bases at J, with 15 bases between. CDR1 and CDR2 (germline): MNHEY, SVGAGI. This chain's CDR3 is CASSHHGGDTDTQYF. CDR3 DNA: TGTGCCAGCAGCCATCACGGGGGCGACACAGATACGCAGTATTTT.

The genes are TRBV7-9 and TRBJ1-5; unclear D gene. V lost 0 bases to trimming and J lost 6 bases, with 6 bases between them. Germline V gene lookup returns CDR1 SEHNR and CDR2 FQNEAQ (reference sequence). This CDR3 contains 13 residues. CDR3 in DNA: TGTGCCAGCAGCTTAGCTCCGGCTCAGCCCCAGCATTTT. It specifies CASSLAPAQPQHF.

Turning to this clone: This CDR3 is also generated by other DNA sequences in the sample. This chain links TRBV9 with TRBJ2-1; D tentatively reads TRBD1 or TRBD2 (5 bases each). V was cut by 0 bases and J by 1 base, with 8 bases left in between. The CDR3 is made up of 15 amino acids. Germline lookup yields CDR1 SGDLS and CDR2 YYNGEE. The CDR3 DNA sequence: TGTGCCAGCAGCGTAGGGGGCGGGTCCTACAATGAGCAGTTCTTC. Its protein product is CASSVGGGSYNEQFF.

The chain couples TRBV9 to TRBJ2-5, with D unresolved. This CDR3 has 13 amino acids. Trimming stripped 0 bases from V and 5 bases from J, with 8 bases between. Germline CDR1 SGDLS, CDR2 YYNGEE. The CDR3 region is CASSVGGGETQYF. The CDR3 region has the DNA TGTGCCAGCAGCGTAGGGGGTGGGGAGACCCAGTACTTC. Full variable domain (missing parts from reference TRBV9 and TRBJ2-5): DSGVTQTPKHLITATGQRVTLRCSPRSGDLSVYWYQQSLDQGLQFLIQYYNGEERAKGNILERFSAQQFPDLHSELNLSSLELGDSALYFCASSVGGGETQYFGPGTRLLVL.

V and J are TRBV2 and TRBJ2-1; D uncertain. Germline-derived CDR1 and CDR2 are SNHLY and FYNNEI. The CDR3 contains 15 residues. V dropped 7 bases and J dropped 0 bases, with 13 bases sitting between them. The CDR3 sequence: CASTQGFSSYNEQFF. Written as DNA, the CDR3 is TGTGCCAGCACCCAAGGTTTTAGCTCCTACAATGAGCAGTTCTTC. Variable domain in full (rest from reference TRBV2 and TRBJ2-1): EPEVTQTPSHQVTQMGQEVILRCVPISNHLYFYWYRQILGQKVEFLVSFYNNEISEKSEIFDDQFSVERPDGSNFTLKIRSTKLEDSAMYFCASTQGFSSYNEQFFGPGTRLTVL.

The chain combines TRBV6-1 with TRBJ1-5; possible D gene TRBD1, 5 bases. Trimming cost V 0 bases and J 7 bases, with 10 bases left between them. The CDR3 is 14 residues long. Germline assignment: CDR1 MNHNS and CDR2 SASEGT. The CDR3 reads CASSEATGAQPQHF. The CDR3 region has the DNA TGTGCCAGCAGTGAAGCCACCGGGGCCCAGCCCCAGCATTTT.

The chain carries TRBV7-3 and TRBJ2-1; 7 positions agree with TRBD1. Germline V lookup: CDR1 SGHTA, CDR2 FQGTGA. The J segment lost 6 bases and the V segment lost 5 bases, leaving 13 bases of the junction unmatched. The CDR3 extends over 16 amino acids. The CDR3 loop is CASSETGTEIPNEQFF. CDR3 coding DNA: TGTGCCAGCAGCGAAACCGGGACAGAGATCCCCAATGAGCAGTTCTTC. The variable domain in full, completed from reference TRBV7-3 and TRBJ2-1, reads GAGVSQTPSNKVTEKGKYVELRCDPISGHTALYWYRQSLGQGPEFLIYFQGTGAADDSGLPNDRFFAVRPEGSVSTLKIQRTERGDSAVYLCASSETGTEIPNEQFFGPGTRLTVL.

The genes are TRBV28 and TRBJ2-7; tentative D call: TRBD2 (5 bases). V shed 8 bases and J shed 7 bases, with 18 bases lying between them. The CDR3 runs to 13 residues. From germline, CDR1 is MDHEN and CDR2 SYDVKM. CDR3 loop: CASAGISRGEQYF. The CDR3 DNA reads TGTGCCAGCGCCGGGATCTCGAGAGGGGAGCAGTACTTC.

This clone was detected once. Here the CDR3 DNA reads TGTGCCAGCCTCGGGGCAGGCTGGACCGGGGAGCTGTTTTTT. Amino acids: CASLGAGWTGELFF. The chain recombines TRBV6-1 with TRBJ2-2, with D tentatively TRBD1 or TRBD2 (5 bases each). Germline lookup yields CDR1 MNHNS and CDR2 SASEGT. The CDR3 loop spans 14 amino acids. V lost 8 bases and J 5 bases, leaving 15 bases between the germline ends.

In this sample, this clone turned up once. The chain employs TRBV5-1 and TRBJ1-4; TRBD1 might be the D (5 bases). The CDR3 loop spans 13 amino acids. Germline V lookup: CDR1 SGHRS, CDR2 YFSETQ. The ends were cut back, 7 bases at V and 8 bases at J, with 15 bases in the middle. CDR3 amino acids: CASGRDEGEKLFF. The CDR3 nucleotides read TGCGCCAGCGGACGGGACGAGGGGGAAAAACTGTTTTTT.

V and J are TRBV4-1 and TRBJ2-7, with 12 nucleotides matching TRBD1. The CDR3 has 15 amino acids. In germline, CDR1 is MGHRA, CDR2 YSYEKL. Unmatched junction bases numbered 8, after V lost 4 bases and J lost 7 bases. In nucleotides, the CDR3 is TGCGCCAGCAGCCGCCCGGGACAGGGGGCGCAGGAGCAGTACTTC. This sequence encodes CASSRPGQGAQEQYF.

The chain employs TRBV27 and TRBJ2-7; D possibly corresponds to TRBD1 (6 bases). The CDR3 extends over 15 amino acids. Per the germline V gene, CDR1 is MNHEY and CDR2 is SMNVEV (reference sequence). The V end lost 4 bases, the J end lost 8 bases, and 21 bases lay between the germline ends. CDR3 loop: CASSYLTGIGSQQYF. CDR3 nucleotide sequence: TGTGCCAGCAGTTACTTAACAGGGATTGGTTCGCAGCAGTACTTC.